Presented here are 27 T cell receptor beta chains from one specimen sequenced in a study of T cell repertoires in enteric fever. TCRdb used MiXCR to reprocess the reads, holding one entry per CDR3 protein. The table records 1,500 to 2,000 distinct CDR3 sequences, 30% to 40% of them present only once. The material sequenced was CCR7- CD38- CD4+ T cells from PBMCs. The receptors were sampled from a human donor with Salmonella enteric fever, either typhoid or paratyphoid (not recorded which).

This clonotype was seen just once. The rearrangement joins TRBV7-2 to TRBJ2-7, with TRBD2 as a possible D gene (6 bases). V lost 3 bases and J 0 bases, leaving 12 bases between the germline ends. Per the germline V gene, CDR1 is SGHTA and CDR2 is FQGNSA. The CDR3 length is 15 residues. This CDR3 reads CASSFGGLSSYEQYF. CDR3 nucleotide sequence: TGTGCCAGCAGCTTCGGGGGACTTAGCTCCTACGAGCAGTACTTC.

This clonotype was found a few times. J is TRBJ2-6 and V is TRBV2; D perhaps matches TRBD1 (6 bases). CDR1 SNHLY and CDR2 FYNNEI come from the germline V gene. Trimming removed 6 bases at V and 0 bases at J, with 15 bases between. The CDR3 runs to 17 residues. As DNA, the CDR3 is TGTGCCAGCAGCTTACAGGGCTTCAGCTCTGGGGCCAACGTCCTGACTTTC. Amino acid sequence: CASSLQGFSSGANVLTF.

This clonotype was seen a few times. The chain links TRBV12-3 or TRBV12-4 to TRBJ2-1, with 7 nucleotides matching TRBD2. The CDR3 spans 18 residues. The V gene end was trimmed by 3 bases and the J gene end by 2 bases; junction bases not matched to a gene: 13. CDR3 in DNA: TGTGCCAGCAGTTTGAATCGGGGAGGACGGGAGGCCTACAATGAGCAGTTCTTC. It translates to CASSLNRGGREAYNEQFF.

The genes are TRBV5-1 and TRBJ1-1, with TRBD1 as a possible D gene (5 bases). The CDR3 is 14 amino acids. Germline V gene sequence: CDR1 SGHRS, CDR2 YFSETQ. The V and J ends lost 1 base and 6 bases respectively, with 13 bases between them. Here the CDR3 DNA reads TGCGCCAGCAGCTTGCAGGGAGGTGTGCCTGAAGCTTTCTTT. Amino acids: CASSLQGGVPEAFF.

V and J are TRBV5-1 and TRBJ2-1; TRBD2 aligns across 10 bases. The V and J ends lost 1 base and 9 bases, in that order; junction bases with no gene match: 10. This CDR3 spans 16 amino acids. Germline V gene lookup returns CDR1 SGHRS and CDR2 YFSETQ. CDR3 nucleotides: TGCGCCAGCAGCTTGTCTAGCGGGAGTTCAGTGGGTGAGCAGTTCTTC. It encodes CASSLSSGSSVGEQFF.

Judged by abundance, this clonotype is medium-sized. The chain joins TRBV11-2 to TRBJ2-1; a weak D match, TRBD2 (6 bases). The CDR3 extends over 13 amino acids. V lost 5 bases, J lost 10 bases, and 15 bases lay in between. The germline CDR1 and CDR2 sequences are SGHAT and FQNNGV. The CDR3 is CASSTWDWLEQFF. The CDR3 DNA reads as TGTGCCAGCAGCACGTGGGACTGGTTAGAGCAGTTCTTC.

This clonotype ranks as large. The chain has TRBV6-6 and TRBJ2-1; D call uncertain. Trimming cost V 2 bases and J 6 bases, with 11 bases left between them. The CDR3 contains 14 residues. Germline loops: CDR1 MNHNY, CDR2 SVGAGI (reference sequence). In DNA form, the CDR3 reads TGTGCCAGCAGTTACCTCGCGGCCCCCAATGAGCAGTTCTTC. Its protein product is CASSYLAAPNEQFF.

There are a few counts of this clonotype. The chain couples TRBV7-3 to TRBJ2-1, with 10 bases aligning to TRBD2. CDR1 SGHTA and CDR2 FQGTGA come from the germline V gene. The trim removed 4 bases at V and 3 bases at J, leaving 3 bases unmatched. The CDR3 spans 15 residues. CDR3 region: CASSSRLAGYNEQFF. The CDR3 nucleotides are TGTGCCAGCAGCTCCCGACTAGCGGGCTACAATGAGCAGTTCTTC.

By share, this clonotype ranks as medium-sized. The V and J genes are TRBV5-1 and TRBJ2-2, with D perhaps matching TRBD1 (6 bases). The CDR3 is made up of 14 amino acids. From germline, CDR1 is SGHRS and CDR2 YFSETQ. V was cut by 2 bases and J by 7 bases, with 12 bases left in between. Here the CDR3 reads CASSLSQGFGELFF. CDR3 coding DNA: TGCGCCAGCAGCTTATCACAGGGATTCGGGGAGCTGTTTTTT.

The chain employs TRBV7-9 and TRBJ1-6; unclear D gene. Germline V gene sequence: CDR1 SEHNR, CDR2 FQNEAQ (reference sequence). The ends were cut back, 7 bases at V and 7 bases at J, with 17 bases in the middle. CDR3 length: 15 residues. CDR3 protein: CASKVDTSTNSPLHF. In DNA form, the CDR3 reads TGTGCCAGCAAAGTCGACACTTCCACCAATTCACCCCTCCACTTT.

V gene TRBV7-6 combines with J gene TRBJ2-7; TRBD1 might be the D (5 bases). In germline, CDR1 is SGHVS, CDR2 FNYEAQ. The CDR3 covers 13 residues. Trimming cost V 5 bases and J 4 bases, with 12 bases left between them. CDR3 protein: CASSSATGYEQYF. For the CDR3, the DNA is TGTGCCAGCAGCAGCGCCACAGGTTACGAGCAGTACTTC.

With regard to this clonotype: The germline gene is not matched at one end of the junction; a read error may be the cause. The J gene is TRBJ2-7, the V gene TRBV5-3; 9 bases map to TRBD1. TRBV5-3 is flagged as an ORF with uncertain function. The CDR3 has 13 residues. CDR3 residues: CASSSGQGREQYF. The CDR3 region has the DNA TGTGCCAGCAGCTCAGGACAGGGGAGAGAGCAGTACTTC.

Only a few counts were recorded for this clonotype. V is TRBV9 and J is TRBJ2-5; the D gene is possibly TRBD2 (5 bases). The V gene's germline CDR1 is SGDLS and CDR2 YYNGEE. This CDR3 is 17 amino acids long. V lost 0 bases and J 2 bases, leaving 17 bases between the germline ends. The CDR3 is CASSVGSRGGGQETQYF. The CDR3 nucleotides are TGTGCCAGCAGCGTAGGATCACGGGGTGGTGGACAAGAGACCCAGTACTTC.

This clonotype occurred a few times. The chain has TRBV5-1 and TRBJ2-1, with 7 bases that match TRBD1. The CDR3 totals 15 residues. V lost 0 bases and J lost 1; bases outside the gene matches: 1. Germline-derived CDR1 and CDR2 are SGHRS and YFSETQ. Here the CDR3 DNA reads TGCGCCAGCAGCTTGGAACAGGGGTCCTACAATGAGCAGTTCTTC. It encodes CASSLEQGSYNEQFF.

This clonotype is medium-sized in the sample. This CDR3 is CATSRGRPLYQPQHF. CDR3 nucleotide sequence: TGTGCCACCAGCAGGGGACGTCCCCTTTATCAGCCCCAGCATTTT. The rearrangement uses TRBV15 and TRBJ1-5; possible D gene TRBD1, 5 bases. The CDR3 loop spans 15 amino acids. CDR1 and CDR2 (germline): LNHNV, YYDKDF (reference sequence). Trimming left V 3 bases short and J 5 bases short, with 14 bases between.

This rearrangement joins TRBV5-1 to TRBJ2-1, with a weak D call TRBD1 (6 bases). Trimming cost V 3 bases and J 15 bases, with 16 bases left between them. The CDR3 length is 12 residues. CDR1 is SGHRS and CDR2 is YFSETQ in the germline V gene. This CDR3 is CASSSTLDSLFF. CDR3 sequence (DNA): TGCGCCAGCAGCTCAACGCTGGACAGCCTGTTCTTC.

This clonotype is large (0.1 to 1%). The rearrangement links TRBV5-1 to TRBJ2-1, with 14 nucleotides matching TRBD2. V dropped 0 bases and J dropped 8; count of bases not matched to a gene: 1. The germline gives CDR1 SGHRS, CDR2 YFSETQ. This CDR3 has 15 amino acids. The CDR3: CASSLATSGRDEQFF. The CDR3 DNA follows: TGCGCCAGCAGCTTGGCGACTAGCGGGAGGGATGAGCAGTTCTTC.

This sequence joins TRBV5-1 and TRBJ1-1; 9 positions match TRBD1. CDR3 length: 15 residues. The V and J ends lost 3 bases and 0 bases, in that order; junction bases with no gene match: 3. CDR1 is SGHRS, CDR2 YFSETQ, per germline. The CDR3: CASSSGTGMNTEAFF. The CDR3 bases are TGCGCCAGCAGCTCCGGGACAGGGATGAACACTGAAGCTTTCTTT.

Concerning this clonotype: The germline gene is not matched at one end of the junction; a read error may be the cause. This chain links TRBV7-2 with TRBJ1-1; D unclear. The CDR3 runs 11 residues. Germline-derived CDR1 and CDR2 are SGHTA and FQGNSA. CDR3 DNA: TGTTCCAGCGGAGGGTACACTGAAGCTTTCTTT. It codes for CSSGGYTEAFF.

This clonotype counts as large. Compared with germline, one end of the junction differs, possibly owing to a read error. The chain combines TRBV7-7 with TRBJ2-2; tentatively, D is TRBD2 (6 bases). Germline CDR1 reads SSHAT; CDR2 reads FNYEAQ (reference sequence). This CDR3 has 16 amino acids. CDR3 in amino acids: CASSLGGPSNTGELFF. The CDR3 region has the DNA TGTGCTAGCAGCTTAGGAGGGCCGTCGAACACCGGGGAGCTGTTTTTT. Full variable domain (outside the CDR3, taken from reference TRBV7-7 and TRBJ2-2): GAGVSQSPRYKVTKRGQDVTLRCDPISSHATLYWYQQALGQGPEFLTYFNYEAQPDKSGLPSDRFSAERPEGSISTLTIQRTEQRDSAMYRCASSLGGPSNTGELFFGEGSRLTVL.

This clonotype has more than one count but fewer than ten. A read error is possible here, since a much larger clone lies one base away. The V gene is TRBV5-1, the J gene TRBJ2-1; the D is unclear. CDR3 size: 14 residues. CDR1 is SGHRS and CDR2 is YFSETQ in the germline V gene. The CDR3 region is CSSSLSHTYNEQFF. In nucleotides, the CDR3 is TGCTCCAGCAGCTTATCACATACCTACAATGAGCAGTTCTTC.

By its share, this clonotype is large (0.1 to 1%). One end of the junction fails to match germline, which may point to a read error. V gene TRBV7-2 combines with J gene TRBJ2-3, with a tentative D call TRBD1 (6 bases). Per germline, CDR1 SGHTA and CDR2 FQGNSA. The CDR3 is made up of 14 amino acids. As DNA, the CDR3 is TGTGCCAGCGGCTTGGGGGCTTTCACAGATACGCAGTATTTT. Encoded protein: CASGLGAFTDTQYF.

A single count supports this clonotype. The CDR3 nucleotides read TGCAGTGCCTCAAGGCCGGGACAACCTTTCAATCAGCCCCAGCATTTT. Protein: CSASRPGQPFNQPQHF. The chain is built from TRBV20-1 and TRBJ1-5; weak D call: TRBD1 (6 bases). Looked up from germline, CDR1 is DFQATT and CDR2 is SNEGSKA (reference sequence). The CDR3 covers 16 residues. With 6 bases removed from V and 3 bases from J, the gap between germline ends came to 21 bases.

This chain joins TRBV7-3 and TRBJ2-1; no clear D gene. The CDR3 is 13 residues long. Trimming took 6 bases from V and 7 from J, leaving 13 bases between them. Germline-derived CDR1 and CDR2 are SGHTA and FQGTGA. The CDR3 DNA reads as TGTGCCAGCAGTGATTCTACGGAGAATGAGCAGTTCTTC. Translating gives CASSDSTENEQFF.

This clonotype is classed as medium-sized. The rearrangement joins TRBV7-9 to TRBJ1-2; D gene uncertain. CDR1 is SEHNR and CDR2 is FQNEAQ in the germline V gene (reference sequence). The CDR3 is made up of 15 amino acids. The ends were cut back, 2 bases at V and 7 bases at J, with 17 bases in the middle. The CDR3 nucleotides read TGTGCCAGCAGCTTACTATTTGGGGTCTTGAGTGGCTACACCTTC. This gives the protein CASSLLFGVLSGYTF.

The sample holds a few counts of this clonotype. This may come from a read error, since a much larger clone is one base off. V and J are TRBV5-1 and TRBJ2-5; 11 bases are a match to TRBD2. This CDR3 has 14 residues. Germline V gene lookup returns CDR1 SGHRS and CDR2 YFSETQ. In DNA form, the CDR3 reads TGCACCAGCATTCTATTTTGGACTAGCGGGCCGAAGTACTTC. This codes for CTSILFWTSGPKYF.

The chain is built from TRBV7-9 and TRBJ1-4; D not certain. Germline V lookup: CDR1 SEHNR, CDR2 FQNEAQ (reference sequence). The V end lost 4 bases, the J end lost 3 bases, and 24 bases lay between the germline ends. There are 19 residues in the CDR3. The CDR3 DNA reads TGTGCCAGCAGCTCCAGAGTGTTGTCTCACGACATGCCTAATGAAAAACTGTTTTTT. Translating it yields CASSSRVLSHDMPNEKLFF.